The entry below gives a single T cell receptor (beta chain) sequence along with its context. Its antigen is currently unknown. These data are taken from a study of T cell responses to AZD1222 COVID-19 vaccine. TCRdb's copy holds only in-frame clones and misses some; the assay was immunoSEQ multiplex PCR. This table has about 150,000 clones, around nine tenths appearing once. Per the germline V gene, CDR1 is GTSNPN and CDR2 is SVGIG (reference sequence). V shed 8 bases and J shed 0 bases, with 12 bases lying between them. The CDR3 is made up of 13 amino acids. Study-level results: Spike-specific TCR repertoires showed rising breadth and depth after two AZD1222 doses. Reportedly, nearly half the spike-specific TCRs target unmutated variant regions.

The sample was peripheral blood, taken on day 0 of AZD1222 vaccination. V is TRBV30 and J is TRBJ2-3, with D tentatively TRBD1 (5 bases). The sequence was collected from an adult in good health. The CDR3 region has the DNA TGTGCCGGCACAGGAAGTAGCACAGATACGCAGTATTTT. Its translation is CAGTGSSTDTQYF.